The 16 T cell receptor beta chains reported below all come from one sample, sequenced in a study of T-cell reconstitution after alpha-beta-depleted transplantation in children. A library of TCRbeta sequences, prepared with unique molecular identifiers, was generated. MiXCR, run by TCRdb on the PCR reads, gives a single entry per CDR3 protein. The profile shows fewer than 550,000 distinct CDR3 sequences, 15% to 20% of them singletons. The source was PBMCs, mostly from graft donor cells, collected 360 days after TCRalphabeta/CD19-depleted stem cell transplant. These receptor sequences come from a boy in the first two years of life who had a stem cell transplant for Wiskott-Aldrich syndrome, so the T cells may come from the graft donor.

This clonotype was counted only a few times. The chain couples TRBV7-7 to TRBJ2-5; 10 positions agree with TRBD1. The CDR3 contains 15 residues. Germline CDR1 is SSHAT and CDR2 is FNYEAQ (reference sequence). V lost 6 bases, J lost 5 bases, and 9 bases stayed unmatched. Here the CDR3 reads CASRRRQGARETQYF. As DNA, the CDR3 is TGTGCCAGCAGACGGCGACAGGGGGCTAGGGAGACCCAGTACTTC.

This clonotype appeared many times. The chain recombines TRBV2 with TRBJ2-1; D might be TRBD1 or TRBD2, each matching 5 bases. Trimming removed 5 bases at V and 7 bases at J, with 21 bases between. Looked up from germline, CDR1 is SNHLY and CDR2 is FYNNEI. This CDR3 is 16 amino acids long. This CDR3 is CASSPGARSTGNEQFF. CDR3 bases: TGTGCCAGCAGTCCCGGGGCGCGGTCTACTGGAAATGAGCAGTTCTTC.

This clonotype was counted only a few times. V is TRBV4-3 and J is TRBJ2-1; D is perhaps TRBD1 (5 bases). The CDR3 is 17 residues long. The V end lost 2 bases, the J end lost 9 bases, and 23 bases lay between the germline ends. Per the germline V gene, CDR1 is LGHNA and CDR2 is YSLEER. The CDR3 loop reads CASSQPRNPTGIGEQFF. In DNA, the CDR3 is TGCGCCAGCAGCCAACCTCGTAACCCCACAGGCATCGGTGAGCAGTTCTTC.

This chain links TRBV18 with TRBJ1-4; possible D gene TRBD1, 6 bases. V was clipped by 7 bases and J by 3 bases, with 9 bases between them. Germline V gene sequence: CDR1 KGHSH, CDR2 LQKENI. This CDR3 is built from 13 residues. The CDR3 loop is CASCEGANEKLFF. CDR3 bases: TGTGCCAGCTGCGAGGGGGCTAATGAAAAACTGTTTTTT.

The V and J genes are TRBV4-1 and TRBJ2-3, with D unclear. Trimming left V 1 base short and J 10 bases short, with 12 bases between. The germline V gene has CDR1 MGHRA and CDR2 YSYEKL. The length of the CDR3 is 13 residues. In DNA, the CDR3 is TGCGCCAGCAGCCAAGTTGAACAGTGGGCGCAGTATTTT. It codes for CASSQVEQWAQYF.

V usage is TRBV6-2 or TRBV6-3 and J usage is TRBJ2-7, with D possibly TRBD2 on 5 matching bases. In germline, CDR1 is MNHEY, CDR2 SVGEGT. V shed 2 bases and J shed 7 bases, with 15 bases lying between them. CDR3 size: 14 residues. CDR3 region: CASSYVGKGTEQYF. CDR3 nucleotides: TGTGCCAGCAGTTACGTCGGGAAGGGAACTGAGCAGTACTTC.

The chain has TRBV9 and TRBJ2-2; a possible D gene is TRBD2 (6 bases). With 4 bases removed from V and 6 bases from J, the gap between germline ends came to 16 bases. Germline V lookup: CDR1 SGDLS, CDR2 YYNGEE. This CDR3 is built from 15 residues. In nucleotides, the CDR3 is TGTGCCAGCAGCCCCCGTCTCAGGAGGGCCGGGGAGCTGTTTTTT. This sequence encodes CASSPRLRRAGELFF.

Ten or more counts support this clonotype. The V call is TRBV27, the J call TRBJ1-2, with D hard to call. V was clipped by 7 bases and J by 4 bases, with 7 bases between them. This CDR3 has 11 residues. Germline V gene sequence: CDR1 MNHEY, CDR2 SMNVEV (reference sequence). CDR3 nucleotide sequence: TGTGCCAGCACCGCAGGCTATGGCTACACCTTC. Its protein product is CASTAGYGYTF.

CDR3: CAWSVLGGRNTEAFF. CDR3 nucleotide sequence: TGTGCCTGGAGTGTACTAGGGGGCCGGAACACTGAAGCTTTCTTT. The chain is built from TRBV30 and TRBJ1-1; TRBD1 matches 7 bases. This CDR3 has 15 residues. Per germline, CDR1 GTSNPN and CDR2 SVGIG (reference sequence). The J segment lost 1 base and the V segment lost 0 bases, leaving 5 bases of the junction unmatched.

This chain uses TRBV20-1 with TRBJ2-7, with TRBD1 identical over 10 bases. There are 14 residues in the CDR3. Germline trimming cut 5 bases from V and 3 bases from J; bases unmatched to any gene: 7. Germline CDR1 is DFQATT and CDR2 is SNEGSKA (reference sequence). CDR3 sequence (DNA): TGCAGTGCTGCCTCGGGACAGGGGAACTACGAGCAGTACTTC. It is translated as CSAASGQGNYEQYF.

The V gene is TRBV5-1, the J gene TRBJ2-7, with 9 bases fitting TRBD1. The CDR3 contains 18 residues. J gave up 0 bases and V 3 bases, and 13 bases lay outside the gene matches. Germline CDR1 SGHRS, CDR2 YFSETQ. The chain's CDR3 is CASSSRRTGALSSYEQYF. The CDR3 nucleotides read TGCGCCAGCAGCTCCCGGAGGACAGGGGCCCTTAGCTCCTACGAGCAGTACTTC.

The V call is TRBV11-2, the J call TRBJ2-5; 13 bases match TRBD2. Germline-derived CDR1 and CDR2 are SGHAT and FQNNGV. V trimming: 5 bases; J trimming: 2 bases; junction bases outside the gene matches: 14. The CDR3 is 19 amino acids. The CDR3 is CASSLPPGTSGVLQETQYF. DNA of the CDR3: TGTGCCAGCAGCCTACCCCCCGGGACTAGCGGGGTACTACAAGAGACCCAGTACTTC.

The rearrangement joins TRBV18 to TRBJ2-3; 7 nucleotides line up with TRBD2. Germline V gene sequence: CDR1 KGHSH, CDR2 LQKENI. J gave up 2 bases and V 3 bases, and 11 bases lay outside the gene matches. The CDR3 sequence is 17 residues long. The CDR3 protein is CASSPSGTLPFTDTQYF. The CDR3 nucleotides are TGTGCCAGCTCACCCAGCGGGACCCTCCCGTTCACAGATACGCAGTATTTT.

The chain recombines TRBV11-2 with TRBJ2-3; D uncertain. This CDR3 has 11 residues. Deletions cut 1 base from V and 7 bases from J, with 3 bases between. Germline lookup yields CDR1 SGHAT and CDR2 FQNNGV. The CDR3 DNA follows: TGTGCCAGCAGCTTAGGGTATACGCAGTATTTT. Its translation: CASSLGYTQYF.

This clonotype came up a few times. The chain employs TRBV21-1 and TRBJ2-7; the table assigns TRBD1, which was not confirmed against the DNA. TRBV21-1 is annotated as a pseudogene. The CDR3 consists of 17 residues. The CDR3 coding sequence is TGTGCCAGCAGCAACCCCCTCGGACCGGGGGCCTCCTACGAGCAGTACTTC. Protein: CASSNPLGPGASYEQYF.

This clonotype has only a few counts. The V call is TRBV5-1, the J call TRBJ1-1; no reliable D call. V lost 0 bases, J lost 2 bases, and 11 bases lay in between. The length of the CDR3 is 15 residues. Germline V gene data show CDR1 as SGHRS and CDR2 as YFSETQ. CDR3 nucleotides: TGCGCCAGCAGCTTGGGGCTCTTCCCTAACACTGAAGCTTTCTTT. Its protein product is CASSLGLFPNTEAFF.